This section outlines one T cell receptor (beta chain) sequence together with its context. This clone was seen a single time. Its antigen is not yet known. Base quality data are lacking; no much larger clone is found one base away. The V end loses 5 bases and the J end loses 4 bases, and a stretch of 18 bases separates them. According to the germline V gene, CDR1 reads SGHVS and CDR2 reads FNYEAQ. CDR3 length: 15 amino acids, cysteine to phenylalanine. Only the CDR3 portion is preserved as DNA: 45 bases, with reading frame beginning at the first base. The data derive from a study of T cell changes during pregnancy in multiple sclerosis (dated by TCRdb to the late 2010s). A note on the overall study: The study looked at changes in the T cell repertoire across pregnancy in women with multiple sclerosis.

Libraries were prepared through the immunoSEQ multiplex PCR assay. TCRdb limited this immuneACCESS table to in-frame rearrangements with V and J called. A share of clones is missing; checked studies link under half to unresolved V genes, and the rest is unexplained. For this sample the table gives about 59,000 clones, of which around 94% were detected only once. The ten largest clones take up 2% to 3% of the sample. The chain was built from TRBV7-6 and TRBJ2-7, and perhaps TRBD2 as D gene, on 7 matching bases. The sequence was obtained from a female donor with multiple sclerosis, enrolled in a pregnancy study. The sample consisted of CD8+ T cells from peripheral blood mononuclear cells, taken after pregnancy. CDR3 reads: CASSPTLAGAYEQYF. The DNA reads TGTGCCAGCAGCCCGACCCTGGCGGGGGCATACGAGCAGTACTTC.